The 28 T cell receptor beta chains below all came from one sample that was sequenced in a study of shared clonotypes between healthy human individuals. Some clones are missing from TCRdb's copy, which holds only in-frame ones; the method was immunoSEQ multiplex PCR. Here the sample spans about 490,000 clones, 70% to 80% being singletons. What was sequenced was PBMCs. The receptors were sampled from a middle-aged woman in good health. Some clones in this sample may be carry-over from other donors' samples.

CDR3 sequence reads: CASSLLAGVSGETQYF. In nucleotides, the CDR3 is TGTGCCAGCAGCTTGTTAGCGGGAGTTTCAGGGGAGACCCAGTACTTC. This chain joins TRBV5-4 and TRBJ2-5; 9 nucleotides agree with TRBD2. The V segment lost 1 base and the J segment 5 bases; nucleotides outside the gene matches: 9. Germline assignment: CDR1 SGHNT and CDR2 YYREEE (reference sequence). CDR3 size: 16 residues.

This clone was found a few times. This sequence joins TRBV7-8 and TRBJ2-7, with D unclear. The CDR3 is 12 residues long. V was shortened by 5 bases and J by 3 bases, with 8 bases between the two germline ends. Per germline, CDR1 SGHVS and CDR2 FQNEAQ. The CDR3 is CASSGRNYEQYF. CDR3 DNA sequence: TGTGCCAGCAGCGGCAGGAACTACGAGCAGTACTTC.

The CDR3 spells CASSYWRAGELFF. The CDR3 nucleotides are TGTGCCAGCAGTTACTGGCGGGCCGGGGAGCTGTTTTTT. V usage is TRBV6-5 and J usage is TRBJ2-2, with D possibly being TRBD2 (5 bases). This CDR3 comprises 13 residues. V gave up 1 base and J gave up 6 bases, with 6 bases separating them. Germline V gene data show CDR1 as MNHEY and CDR2 as SVGAGI.

This clone appeared once. This chain uses TRBV9 with TRBJ2-3; 9 positions agree with TRBD2. CDR1 SGDLS and CDR2 YYNGEE come from the germline V gene. This CDR3 has 15 amino acids. With V trimmed by 3 bases and J by 1 base, 3 bases remained unmatched. This CDR3 is CASSARLAGTDTQYF. CDR3 bases: TGTGCCAGCAGCGCGAGACTAGCGGGCACAGATACGCAGTATTTT.

The CDR3 reads CASSEALAGGGNIQYF. CDR3 DNA: TGTGCCAGCAGTGAAGCTCTAGCGGGAGGTGGAAACATTCAGTACTTC. The V call is TRBV6-1, the J call TRBJ2-4; TRBD2 agrees at 11 bases. The CDR3 is made up of 16 amino acids. V lost 0 bases and J lost 6; bases outside the gene matches: 4. Germline CDR1 is MNHNS and CDR2 is SASEGT.

V and J are TRBV10-3 and TRBJ2-7, with D possibly matching TRBD2 (6 bases). This CDR3 is 17 amino acids long. V was clipped by 4 bases and J by 3 bases, with 22 bases between them. Germline V CDR1 and CDR2: ENHRY, SYGVKD. The DNA for the CDR3 is TGTGCCATCAGTGCCCGGCCCGTAGGGGAGGTCGACTACGAGCAGTACTTC. Protein: CAISARPVGEVDYEQYF.

The V and J genes are TRBV7-6 and TRBJ2-1; D might be TRBD2 (6 bases). CDR1 and CDR2 from the germline V gene are SGHVS and FNYEAQ. V gave up 5 bases and J gave up 4 bases, with 15 bases separating them. CDR3 size: 15 residues. This chain's CDR3 is CASSPDGAGYNEQFF. The DNA for the CDR3 is TGTGCCAGCAGCCCCGACGGGGCGGGGTACAATGAGCAGTTCTTC.

For this clone: A much larger clone sits a single nucleotide away, making a read error possible. The same CDR3 is also encoded by other DNA sequences in this sample. V is TRBV11-3 and J is TRBJ2-7; a weak D match, TRBD2 (7 bases). This CDR3 has 12 residues. CDR1 and CDR2 (germline): SGHNT, YENEEA. CDR3: CASSLGGREQYF. The CDR3 nucleotides read TGTGCAAGCAGCTTGGGGGGGCGAGAGCAGTACTTC. Drawing the rest from reference TRBV11-3 and TRBJ2-7, the complete variable domain is EAGVVQSPRYKIIEKKQPVAFWCNPISGHNTLYWYLQNLGQGPELLIRYENEEAVDDSQLPKDRFSAERLKGVDSTLKIQPAELGDSAVYLCASSLGGREQYFGPGTRLTVT.

This clone was detected only once. This chain uses TRBV7-8 with TRBJ2-7; 7 bases agree with TRBD2. V lost 4 bases and J lost 5; bases outside the gene matches: 8. CDR3 size: 14 residues. Per germline, CDR1 SGHVS and CDR2 FQNEAQ. The CDR3 reads CASSSRGEPHEQYF. In nucleotides, the CDR3 is TGTGCCAGCAGCTCCCGGGGGGAACCCCACGAGCAGTACTTC.

J is TRBJ1-4 and V is TRBV19; possible D gene TRBD1, 5 bases. In germline, CDR1 is LNHDA, CDR2 SQIVND (reference sequence). With 5 bases removed from V and 8 bases from J, the gap between germline ends came to 12 bases. CDR3 size: 13 residues. The CDR3 DNA follows: TGTGCCAGTAGTTTCCGACAGCGAGAAAAACTGTTTTTT. Protein: CASSFRQREKLFF.

This chain links TRBV7-9 with TRBJ1-1; TRBD1 agrees at 8 bases. J gave up 1 base and V 5 bases, and 6 bases lay outside the gene matches. This CDR3 region has 15 residues. Germline CDR1 and CDR2: SEHNR and FQNEAQ (reference sequence). In DNA form, the CDR3 reads TGTGCCAGCAGCCAACAGGGGGGGTGGAACACTGAAGCTTTCTTT. It codes for CASSQQGGWNTEAFF.

This clone appeared once. The V call is TRBV5-4, the J call TRBJ2-1; 8 nucleotides match TRBD2. The CDR3 runs to 14 residues. Trimming removed 4 bases from V and 0 bases from J; junction bases left unmatched: 0. Germline assignment: CDR1 SGHNT and CDR2 YYREEE (reference sequence). The CDR3 loop reads CASSTSGSYNEQFF. CDR3 DNA: TGTGCCAGCAGCACTAGCGGCTCCTACAATGAGCAGTTCTTC. The full variable domain, with the rest looked up from reference TRBV5-4 and TRBJ2-1, is ETGVTQSPTHLIKTRGQQVTLRCSSQSGHNTVSWYQQALGQGPQFIFQYYREEENGRGNFPPRFSGLQFPNYSSELNVNALELDDSALYLCASSTSGSYNEQFFGPGTRLTVL.

This chain joins TRBV29-1 and TRBJ2-7, with 7 bases that match TRBD2. Germline V CDR1 and CDR2: SQVTM, ANQGSEA. The CDR3 has 12 amino acids. V trimming: 5 bases; J trimming: 3 bases; junction bases outside the gene matches: 4. The DNA of the CDR3 is TGCAGCGTTTTCGCGGGAGACTACGAGCAGTACTTC. Amino acid sequence: CSVFAGDYEQYF.

This clone appeared once. The V call is TRBV11-3, the J call TRBJ2-2; TRBD1 is a possible D gene (5 bases). The CDR3 runs to 18 residues. CDR1 and CDR2 (germline): SGHNT, YENEEA. V was shortened by 1 base and J by 3 bases, with 18 bases between the two germline ends. The CDR3 DNA reads TGTGCCAGCAGCTTAGGCCAGGGATCCGCCCGGGACACCGGGGAGCTGTTTTTT. Translation: CASSLGQGSARDTGELFF. Combining the CDR3 with reference TRBV11-3 and TRBJ2-2 gives the whole variable domain EAGVVQSPRYKIIEKKQPVAFWCNPISGHNTLYWYLQNLGQGPELLIRYENEEAVDDSQLPKDRFSAERLKGVDSTLKIQPAELGDSAVYLCASSLGQGSARDTGELFFGEGSRLTVL.

The chain links TRBV4-2 to TRBJ2-1; 10 bases are a match to TRBD2. The CDR3 has 16 residues. The J segment lost 5 bases and the V segment lost 4 bases, leaving 8 bases of the junction unmatched. CDR1 and CDR2 from the germline V gene are LGHNA and YNFKEQ. CDR3 DNA: TGTGCCAGCAGCCGGATAGCGGGAGGTGACGACAATGAGCAGTTCTTC. This codes for CASSRIAGGDDNEQFF.

The chain couples TRBV19 to TRBJ2-2; D ambiguous. This CDR3 has 12 amino acids. Germline V gene sequence: CDR1 LNHDA, CDR2 SQIVND (reference sequence). V lost 1 base, J lost 10 bases, and 7 bases lay in between. In nucleotides, the CDR3 is TGTGCCAGTAGTATAGGGCAGGTGGAGCTGTTTTTT. Protein: CASSIGQVELFF. The whole variable domain, remainder taken from reference TRBV19 and TRBJ2-2, is DGGITQSPKYLFRKEGQNVTLSCEQNLNHDAMYWYRQDPGQGLRLIYYSQIVNDFQKGDIAEGYSVSREKKESFPLTVTSAQKNPTAFYLCASSIGQVELFFGEGSRLTVL.

The chain's CDR3 is CASSAQGFNTEAFF. CDR3 sequence (DNA): TGTGCCAGCAGCGCACAGGGATTTAACACTGAAGCTTTCTTT. The gene calls are TRBV9 and TRBJ1-1; D might be TRBD1 (6 bases). Per the germline V gene, CDR1 is SGDLS and CDR2 is YYNGEE. Trimming pared 3 bases from V and 2 bases from J, leaving 11 bases between. The CDR3 runs to 14 residues.

The chain carries TRBV11-2 and TRBJ2-7, with 10 bases aligning to TRBD2. Germline lookup yields CDR1 SGHAT and CDR2 FQNNGV. The CDR3 covers 15 residues. Trimming removed 5 bases from V and 4 bases from J; junction bases left unmatched: 8. CDR3 amino acids: CASSPKGLASYEQYF. The CDR3 DNA is TGTGCCAGCAGCCCTAAGGGACTAGCGTCTTACGAGCAGTACTTC.

The chain is built from TRBV6-1 and TRBJ2-3; 7 bases map to TRBD2. CDR3 length: 15 residues. Losses at the gene ends were 3 bases for V and 1 base for J; bases not matched to a gene: 4. Germline V CDR1 and CDR2: MNHNS, SASEGT. CDR3 sequence reads: CASSEVAGGTDTQYF. Written as DNA, the CDR3 is TGTGCCAGCAGTGAGGTAGCGGGCGGCACAGATACGCAGTATTTT.

This rearrangement joins TRBV15 to TRBJ1-1; 9 nucleotides line up with TRBD1. The germline gives CDR1 LNHNV, CDR2 YYDKDF (reference sequence). The CDR3 is 15 amino acids. V was clipped by 3 bases and J by 5 bases; unmatched bases: 7. The CDR3 spells CATSRGDRGLTEAFF. Here the CDR3 DNA reads TGTGCCACCAGCAGGGGAGACAGGGGGTTGACTGAAGCTTTCTTT.

The genes are TRBV19 and TRBJ2-1; tentatively, D is TRBD1 or TRBD2 (5 bases each). There are 13 residues in the CDR3. Per the germline V gene, CDR1 is LNHDA and CDR2 is SQIVND (reference sequence). V lost 6 bases to trimming and J lost 6 bases, with 12 bases between them. CDR3 DNA sequence: TGTGCCAGTAGACCCGGGGCGGGCAATGAGCAGTTCTTC. Protein: CASRPGAGNEQFF.

The genes are TRBV10-3 and TRBJ2-1, with 9 bases aligning to TRBD1. Germline V gene data show CDR1 as ENHRY and CDR2 as SYGVKD. The CDR3 covers 15 residues. The ends lost 6 bases at V and 7 bases at J; junction bases unmatched: 10. In DNA form, the CDR3 reads TGTGCCATCAGAAGACAGGGGGATACAGGGAATGAGCAGTTCTTC. Encoded protein: CAIRRQGDTGNEQFF.

This clone was detected only once. The chain is built from TRBV7-3 and TRBJ2-1; 7 bases fit TRBD1. The CDR3 extends over 14 amino acids. J lost 6 bases, V lost 6 bases, and 8 bases had no gene match. CDR1 is SGHTA, CDR2 FQGTGA, per germline. The CDR3 nucleotides read TGTGCCAGCAGTTTTAACTCAGGGGGCAATGAGCAGTTCTTC. The encoded protein is CASSFNSGGNEQFF.

This clone was picked up one time. V is TRBV29-1 and J is TRBJ1-1, with D hard to call. This CDR3 is built from 15 residues. Germline loops: CDR1 SQVTM, CDR2 ANQGSEA. Between the trimmed V and J ends, which lost 8 bases and 3 bases, there was a span of 22 bases. The CDR3 coding sequence is TGCAGCTCCCGGGATCTTCTATATCCCGACACTGAAGCTTTCTTT. It specifies CSSRDLLYPDTEAFF. The full variable domain, with the rest looked up from reference TRBV29-1 and TRBJ1-1, is SAVISQKPSRDICQRGTSLTIQCQVDSQVTMMFWYRQQPGQSLTLIATANQGSEATYESGFVIDKFPISRPNLTFSTLTVSNMSPEDSSIYLCSSRDLLYPDTEAFFGQGTRLTVV.

The chain couples TRBV6-1 to TRBJ1-5; 10 nucleotides line up with TRBD1. The CDR3 length is 15 residues. V lost 10 bases and J lost 6; bases outside the gene matches: 12. Germline assignment: CDR1 MNHNS and CDR2 SASEGT. The CDR3 sequence is CATSRQGATGQPQHF. The CDR3 DNA sequence: TGTGCCACCTCTAGACAGGGGGCGACAGGTCAGCCCCAGCATTTT.

V is TRBV29-1 and J is TRBJ1-1, with D possibly TRBD1 on 5 matching bases. This CDR3 spans 13 amino acids. In germline, CDR1 is SQVTM, CDR2 ANQGSEA. Trimming shortened V by 7 bases and J by 5 bases, and 17 bases separated the two germline ends. CDR3 nucleotides: TGCAGCGCCGCCGAGGGGCCGGGGACTGAAGCTTTCTTT. Translated, it gives CSAAEGPGTEAFF. Variable domain in full (rest from reference TRBV29-1 and TRBJ1-1): SAVISQKPSRDICQRGTSLTIQCQVDSQVTMMFWYRQQPGQSLTLIATANQGSEATYESGFVIDKFPISRPNLTFSTLTVSNMSPEDSSIYLCSAAEGPGTEAFFGQGTRLTVV.

The chain has TRBV7-2 and TRBJ1-2; 8 nucleotides agree with TRBD1. V shed 2 bases and J 8 bases; nucleotides not matched to a gene: 13. The CDR3 covers 16 residues. Germline lookup yields CDR1 SGHTA and CDR2 FQGNSA. The chain's CDR3 is CASSLNRGTGGRGYTF. The CDR3 DNA reads as TGTGCCAGCAGCTTAAACAGGGGAACAGGGGGTAGAGGCTACACCTTC.

This chain connects TRBV30 to TRBJ1-6; 10 bases fit TRBD1. After removal of 5 bases from V and 10 bases from J, the junction contained 2 bases not matched to a gene. CDR1 is GTSNPN and CDR2 is SVGIG in the germline V gene (reference sequence). The CDR3 runs 12 residues. The CDR3 DNA reads TGTGCCTGGGACAGGGGGCGGTCACCCCTCCACTTT. This encodes CAWDRGRSPLHF.